The 9 T cell receptor beta chains reported below all come from one sample, sequenced in a study of cytomegalovirus exposure and HLA in healthy donors. PCR employed 60 Vbeta and 13 Jbeta primers. Sequencing was performed with immunoSEQ multiplex PCR; in TCRdb, only in-frame clones are kept and a portion is missing. The table has about 250,000 clones, around four fifths seen once. The material sequenced was PBMCs. The receptors shown here come from a boy younger than 18 in good health and CMV-seronegative.

This clone has more than one count but fewer than ten. V usage is TRBV7-9 and J usage is TRBJ2-1, with D perhaps TRBD2 (5 bases). The CDR3 consists of 17 residues. From germline, CDR1 is SEHNR and CDR2 FQNEAQ (reference sequence). The V end was cut by 0 bases, the J end by 6 bases, with 18 bases between. This chain's CDR3 is CASSLASGFGSGNEQFF. The CDR3 nucleotides are TGTGCCAGCAGCTTAGCTTCGGGATTTGGTTCAGGCAATGAGCAGTTCTTC.

The J gene is TRBJ2-2, the V gene TRBV5-5; a weak D match, TRBD2 (6 bases). The CDR3 consists of 14 residues. The V end lost 0 bases, the J end lost 6 bases, and 9 bases lay between the germline ends. CDR1 and CDR2 from the germline V gene are SGHKS and YYEKEE (reference sequence). The CDR3 DNA sequence: TGTGCCAGCAGCTTGGCCGGGACTGCCGGGGAGCTGTTTTTT. Its protein product is CASSLAGTAGELFF.

V and J are TRBV7-8 and TRBJ2-7, with 9 bases matching TRBD1. CDR1 is SGHVS and CDR2 is FQNEAQ in the germline V gene. J gave up 3 bases and V 5 bases, and 8 bases lay outside the gene matches. This CDR3 contains 15 residues. This CDR3 is CASSLPGQGLYEQYF. Here the CDR3 DNA reads TGTGCCAGCAGCCTCCCCGGACAGGGGCTCTACGAGCAGTACTTC.

The chain is built from TRBV25-1 and TRBJ2-2; unclear D gene. CDR3 size: 15 residues. Germline assignment: CDR1 MGHDK and CDR2 SYGVNS. Trimming removed 4 bases at V and 2 bases at J, with 11 bases between. This chain's CDR3 is CASSAHRPNTGELFF. CDR3 nucleotides: TGTGCCAGCAGTGCACATCGCCCTAACACCGGGGAGCTGTTTTTT.

This sequence joins TRBV5-4 and TRBJ2-1, with 10 bases identical to TRBD2. Germline CDR1 SGHNT, CDR2 YYREEE (reference sequence). After removal of 3 bases from V and 9 bases from J, the junction contained 6 bases not matched to a gene. CDR3 size: 14 residues. The CDR3 loop is CASSSGLAYGEQFF. CDR3 nucleotides: TGTGCCAGCAGCTCGGGACTAGCGTACGGTGAGCAGTTCTTC. The whole variable domain, remainder taken from reference TRBV5-4 and TRBJ2-1, is ETGVTQSPTHLIKTRGQQVTLRCSSQSGHNTVSWYQQALGQGPQFIFQYYREEENGRGNFPPRFSGLQFPNYSSELNVNALELDDSALYLCASSSGLAYGEQFFGPGTRLTVL.

The chain couples TRBV13 to TRBJ1-3, with D unclear. This CDR3 is 15 amino acids long. The V end was cut by 2 bases, the J end by 0 bases, with 8 bases between. Germline-derived CDR1 and CDR2 are PRHDT and FYEKMQ (reference sequence). CDR3 region: CASSLRWSSGNTIYF. CDR3 DNA: TGTGCCAGCAGCTTAAGGTGGAGCTCTGGAAACACCATATATTTT.

The V gene is TRBV10-3, the J gene TRBJ2-1, with TRBD2 matching 8 bases. Germline V gene lookup returns CDR1 ENHRY and CDR2 SYGVKD. V shed 0 bases, J shed 7 bases, and the junction held 11 bases outside the gene matches. The CDR3 contains 17 residues. For the CDR3, the DNA is TGTGCCATCAGTGAGTCGGAAGGCGGGGGGCGGGCAAATGAGCAGTTCTTC. It codes for CAISESEGGGRANEQFF.

The chain recombines TRBV9 with TRBJ2-7; 10 nucleotides agree with TRBD2. Germline assignment: CDR1 SGDLS and CDR2 YYNGEE. The CDR3 consists of 16 residues. With 0 bases clipped from V and 6 bases from J, the junction kept 9 bases outside the gene matches. The CDR3 region has the DNA TGTGCCAGCAGCGTAGAAAGCGGGAGGGCCATAGGCGAGCAGTACTTC. Amino acids: CASSVESGRAIGEQYF.

The rearrangement joins TRBV27 to TRBJ2-7; 8 bases fit TRBD1. With 2 bases clipped from V and 2 bases from J, the junction kept 2 bases outside the gene matches. Germline V lookup: CDR1 MNHEY, CDR2 SMNVEV (reference sequence). The CDR3 consists of 14 residues. The CDR3 spells CASSLTDRAYEQYF. CDR3 nucleotide sequence: TGTGCCAGCAGTTTAACGGACAGGGCCTACGAGCAGTACTTC.